A selection of T cell receptor beta chains follows, all from one sample in a study of blood T cell repertoires in COVID-19. Sequencing was performed with immunoSEQ multiplex PCR; in TCRdb, only in-frame clones are kept and a portion is missing. Of some 290,000 clones listed, around 86% are singletons. Specimen: peripheral blood. Receptor source: a woman in her sixties or seventies with active or convalescent COVID-19. The CDR3 runs from the conserved cysteine through the conserved F or W.

CDR3aa,len,v_gene
CASSLEGGLANEQFF,15,TRBV11-2
CASSLESRSPLHF,13,TRBV7-2
CASSARQGFDKNIQYF,16,TRBV9
CASSSPSYEQYF,12,TRBV3-1/TRBV3-2
CASGLSGVGASSYNSPLHF,19,TRBV12-5
CASSAPGRAEAFF,13,TRBV6-5
CASSSGTGFMSYGYTF,16,TRBV6-6
CASRAQGASSTEAFF,15,TRBV7-9
CASSHGLAGGNQETQYF,17,TRBV5-4
CASSLRLQGASTDTQYF,17,TRBV5-4
CASSSDRGGDTIYF,14,TRBV5-6
CASSLWTGGTGIYGYTF,17,TRBV5-6
CASSQGFRRSYEQYF,15,TRBV19
CASGRGPSYGYTF,13,TRBV27
CASSLGGGFSTGELFF,16,TRBV11-1
CASSASGGSTDTQYF,15,TRBV9
CASSDELLAKNIQYF,15,TRBV2
CAWSYSGQSYYGYTF,15,TRBV30
CASSTASPVDEQYF,14,TRBV21-1
CASSSDRNNYGYTF,14,TRBV13
CAVRSRASGMNEQFF,15,TRBV27
CATSESGGYNEQFF,14,TRBV15
CSVTGTAQRPGANVLTF,17,TRBV29-1
CASSPQQQETQYF,13,TRBV18
CASSRTGQGKNYGYTF,16,TRBV19
CASSLRAGANVLTF,14,TRBV19
CASRPPGQDEQYF,13,TRBV19
CASSSSVMVAEAFF,14,TRBV5-8
CASSPMTTGGNQPQHF,16,TRBV18
CASSQAIVRVNEKLFF,16,TRBV4-2
CASIMWGQGATDTQYF,16,TRBV2
CASSQNRGRNEQFF,14,TRBV4-2
CASSKIRAGGPGELFF,16,TRBV21-1
CAISGFKRRTDTNEQFF,17,TRBV10-3
CASSLDRVDGYTF,13,TRBV7-2
CASSLASLGGTEAFF,15,TRBV5-1